This T cell receptor (beta chain) emerged from a study of blood T cell repertoires in COVID-19. Study-level background: Both acute and convalescent COVID-19 samples were obtained from the United States, Italy and Spain. In each case, the material was cDNA or gDNA derived from T cells, B-cell-depleted T cells, or PBMCs.

This CDR3 comprises 16 residues. Germline values: CDR1 SGHDT, CDR2 YYEEEE. V lost 4 bases, J lost 5 bases, and 12 bases stayed unmatched. Original data processing: Counts of nucleated cells, estimated from reference gene primer amplification, were obtained. Method: immunoSEQ multiplex PCR; TCRdb's copy keeps in-frame clones and lacks some. That table is the source of V, J and clone size, and D and trimming were worked out from the DNA. The repertoire holds 470,000 or so clones, 70% to 90% seen once, with approximately 3% in the top ten. The sample consisted of peripheral blood. This receptor was taken from a human donor in a cohort sampled during active COVID-19. The chain carries TRBV5-6 and TRBJ2-5; 9 bases align to TRBD2. The CDR3 DNA reads TGTGCCAGCAGCCGGCGAAATAGCGGGAGAGTGGAGACCCAGTACTTC. Its protein product is CASSRRNSGRVETQYF.